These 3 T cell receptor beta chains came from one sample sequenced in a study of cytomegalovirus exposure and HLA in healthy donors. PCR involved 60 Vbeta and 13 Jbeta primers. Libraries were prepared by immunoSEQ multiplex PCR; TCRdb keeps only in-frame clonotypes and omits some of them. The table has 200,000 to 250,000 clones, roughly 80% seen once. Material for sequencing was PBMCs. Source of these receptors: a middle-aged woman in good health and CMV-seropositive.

The CDR3 DNA follows: TGTGCCAGCAGTGAATTAGTACTCCTCGGGACTAATGAAAAACTGTTTTTT. Its protein product is CASSELVLLGTNEKLFF. The chain links TRBV25-1 to TRBJ1-4; D is ambiguous. The CDR3 totals 17 residues. The germline V gene encodes CDR1 MGHDK and CDR2 SYGVNS. Trimming removed 1 base at V and 2 bases at J, with 14 bases between.

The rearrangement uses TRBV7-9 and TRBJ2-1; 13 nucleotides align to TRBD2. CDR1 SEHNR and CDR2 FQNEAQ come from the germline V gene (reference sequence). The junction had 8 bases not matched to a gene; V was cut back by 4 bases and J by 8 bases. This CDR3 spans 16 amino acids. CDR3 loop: CASSSTSGRARDEQFF. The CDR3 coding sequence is TGTGCCAGCAGCTCCACTAGCGGGAGGGCCCGGGATGAGCAGTTCTTC.

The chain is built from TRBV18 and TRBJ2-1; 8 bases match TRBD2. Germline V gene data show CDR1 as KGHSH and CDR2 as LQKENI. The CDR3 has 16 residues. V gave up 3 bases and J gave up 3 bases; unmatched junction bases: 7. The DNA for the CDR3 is TGTGCCAGCTCACCTCCAGCGGGAGTTTACTACAATGAGCAGTTCTTC. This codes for CASSPPAGVYYNEQFF.